This TCR beta chain was captured in a study of metastatic and nonmetastatic thyroid tumors. Across the whole study: Repertoire comparisons spanned blood and tumor or nodule tissue from malignant and benign thyroid patients.

This clone has ten or more counts. Its target is unknown. Sequence at one end of the junction differs from germline and may be a read error. The CDR3 runs to 14 residues. In germline, CDR1 is KGHSH, CDR2 LQKENI. Original data processing: The study's classifier, a distant-metastasis tool for papillary thyroid cancer, was built using CDR3 differences across clinicopathological groups. TCRdb reprocessed the PCR reads via MiXCR. These V and J calls derive from TCRdb rather than the authors' analysis. The data show some 16,000 clones, with less than 25% seen just once and around 13% held by the top ten. Study-wide results and caveats: Relative to benign nodules, malignant thyroid tumors were reportedly characterized by significantly elevated TCR beta diversity in blood and tumor.

Thyroid surgery was performed in patients who had received no treatment beforehand. The source material was tumor tissue. The chain employs TRBV18 and TRBJ1-2, with unresolved D. This TCR derives from a male donor with papillary thyroid cancer or a benign thyroid nodule (not recorded which). Some clones in this sample may be carry-over from other donors' samples. As DNA, the CDR3 is TGTGCCAGCTCCCCAGCGGGGTCTAATTATGGCTACACCTTC. Protein product: CASSPAGSNYGYTF. The variable domain in full, completed from reference TRBV18 and TRBJ1-2, reads NAGVMQNPRHLVRRRGQEARLRCSPMKGHSHVYWYRQLPEEGLKFMVYLQKENIIDESGMPKERFSAEFPKEGPSILRIQQVVRGDSAAYFCASSPAGSNYGYTFGSGTRLTVV.